The 25 T cell receptor beta chains listed next were all sequenced from one sample in a study of blood T cell repertoires in COVID-19. Sequenced by immunoSEQ multiplex PCR; TCRdb stores in-frame clones only, minus some. The profile shows around 300,000 clones, around 90% of them singletons. Sequencing used PBMCs or T cells enriched from blood (not recorded which). The receptor source for this set is a man younger than 45 who had recovered from COVID-19.

V and J are TRBV4-1 and TRBJ2-7; 10 bases map to TRBD1. The J segment lost 4 bases and the V segment lost 2 bases, leaving 5 bases of the junction unmatched. Germline assignment: CDR1 MGHRA and CDR2 YSYEKL. CDR3 length: 15 residues. The CDR3 loop is CASSQKGDRGYEQYF. The CDR3 DNA is TGCGCCAGCAGCCAAAAAGGGGACAGGGGATACGAGCAGTACTTC.

This clone was counted only a few times. The rearrangement joins TRBV18 to TRBJ2-2, with D possibly being TRBD2 (6 bases). The germline V gene encodes CDR1 KGHSH and CDR2 LQKENI. Trimming took 0 bases from V and 4 from J, leaving 18 bases between them. The CDR3 runs to 18 residues. CDR3 amino acids: CASSPPGLAGGATGELFF. CDR3 coding DNA: TGTGCCAGCTCACCACCGGGTCTGGCAGGCGGGGCCACCGGGGAGCTGTTTTTT.

The rearrangement uses TRBV30 and TRBJ2-4, with unresolved D. CDR3 size: 14 residues. Germline V lookup: CDR1 GTSNPN, CDR2 SVGIG (reference sequence). Trimming took off 0 bases at V and 0 bases at J, with 6 bases between the two ends. CDR3 loop: CAWSVELAKNIQYF. The CDR3 coding sequence is TGTGCCTGGAGTGTAGAACTAGCCAAAAACATTCAGTACTTC.

Details on this clone: The sample has other DNA sequences that encode this CDR3 too. This chain uses TRBV6-5 with TRBJ2-2; possible D gene TRBD1, 6 bases. The CDR3 sequence is 15 residues long. Looked up from germline, CDR1 is MNHEY and CDR2 is SVGAGI. Trimming cost V 5 bases and J 4 bases, with 14 bases left between them. CDR3 sequence (DNA): TGTGCCAGCAGTCCCCGTAGGGGGAGCACCGGGGAGCTGTTTTTT. It is translated as CASSPRRGSTGELFF.

As concerns this clone: The sample carries other DNA sequences with the same CDR3. The chain joins TRBV5-1 to TRBJ1-3; 7 bases align to TRBD1. This CDR3 has 16 residues. V was clipped by 0 bases and J by 2 bases; unmatched bases: 5. The V gene's germline CDR1 is SGHRS and CDR2 YFSETQ. DNA of the CDR3: TGCGCCAGCAGCTTGGCCCCAACAGGGGCTGGAAACACCATATATTTT. Protein product: CASSLAPTGAGNTIYF. The variable domain in full, with the rest retrieved from reference TRBV5-1 and TRBJ1-3, is KAGVTQTPRYLIKTRGQQVTLSCSPISGHRSVSWYQQTPGQGLQFLFEYFSETQRNKGNFPGRFSGRQFSNSRSEMNVSTLELGDSALYLCASSLAPTGAGNTIYFGEGSWLTVV.

The chain couples TRBV5-1 to TRBJ2-1; TRBD2 agrees at 11 bases. With V trimmed by 4 bases and J by 6 bases, 3 bases remained unmatched. CDR1 and CDR2 from the germline V gene are SGHRS and YFSETQ. This CDR3 is built from 14 residues. Here the CDR3 reads CASSQGTSGNEQFF. In DNA, the CDR3 is TGCGCCAGCAGCCAAGGGACTAGCGGCAATGAGCAGTTCTTC.

The chain couples TRBV18 to TRBJ2-7; 12 bases line up with TRBD2. The CDR3 runs 14 residues. Germline CDR1 KGHSH, CDR2 LQKENI. V lost 7 bases, J lost 6 bases, and 7 bases stayed unmatched. CDR3: CASFSLAGGREQYF. CDR3 sequence (DNA): TGTGCCAGCTTCTCACTAGCGGGGGGACGCGAGCAGTACTTC.

The chain joins TRBV30 to TRBJ1-2; D is possibly TRBD1 (5 bases). Germline V gene sequence: CDR1 GTSNPN, CDR2 SVGIG (reference sequence). V was cut by 5 bases and J by 8 bases, with 18 bases left in between. The CDR3 totals 13 residues. DNA of the CDR3: TGTGCCTGGGATTCAGGGTTCACTCGGGGCTACACCTTC. Amino acids: CAWDSGFTRGYTF.

The chain combines TRBV9 with TRBJ2-7; tentatively, D is TRBD2 (6 bases). The CDR3 runs to 15 residues. CDR1 and CDR2 (germline): SGDLS, YYNGEE. V was shortened by 3 bases and J by 0 bases, with 13 bases between the two germline ends. CDR3 bases: TGTGCCAGCAGCGCCGGAGGGTCCTACTCCTACGAGCAGTACTTC. Encoded protein: CASSAGGSYSYEQYF.

The V gene is TRBV28, the J gene TRBJ2-6, with a weak D call TRBD2 (6 bases). V was shortened by 7 bases and J by 0 bases, with 7 bases between the two germline ends. The CDR3 sequence is 14 residues long. Germline lookup yields CDR1 MDHEN and CDR2 SYDVKM. The CDR3 DNA reads as TGTGCCAGCATGGGAGGCTCTGGGGCCAACGTCCTGACTTTC. It translates to CASMGGSGANVLTF.

The chain employs TRBV4-2 and TRBJ1-3; D is undetermined. CDR3 length equals 15 residues. The V end lost 0 bases, the J end lost 3 bases, and 9 bases lay between the germline ends. The V gene's germline CDR1 is LGHNA and CDR2 YNFKEQ. The CDR3: CASSQEDTIGNTIYF. The CDR3 bases are TGTGCCAGCAGCCAAGAAGACACAATTGGAAACACCATATATTTT.

The chain couples TRBV3-1 (or the pseudogene TRBV3-2) to TRBJ2-5, with 15 bases aligning to TRBD2. The CDR3 runs to 16 residues. CDR1 LGHDT and CDR2 YNNKEL come from the germline V gene (reference sequence). Losses at the gene ends were 4 bases for V and 6 bases for J; bases not matched to a gene: 6. Written as DNA, the CDR3 is TGTGCCAGCAGCCTTTTCGGGACTAGCGGGGGGAAGACCCAGTACTTC. This encodes CASSLFGTSGGKTQYF.

This chain connects TRBV6-5 to TRBJ1-1; 7 bases align to TRBD1. The length of the CDR3 is 14 residues. J gave up 3 bases and V 7 bases, and 8 bases lay outside the gene matches. Germline CDR1 MNHEY, CDR2 SVGAGI. CDR3 nucleotides: TGTGCCAGCACCACAGGGGCTACGCACACTGAAGCTTTCTTT. It encodes CASTTGATHTEAFF.

This clone was found once. The chain uses TRBV19 and TRBJ1-5; possible D gene TRBD1, 5 bases. The germline CDR1 and CDR2 sequences are LNHDA and SQIVND (reference sequence). The CDR3 sequence is 16 residues long. The ends were cut back, 5 bases at V and 1 base at J, with 15 bases in the middle. The CDR3 nucleotides are TGTGCCAGTAGTCCTCGGGGAGGGACGAGCAATCAGCCCCAGCATTTT. Its protein product is CASSPRGGTSNQPQHF.

The chain is built from TRBV3-1 (or the pseudogene TRBV3-2) and TRBJ1-1; D is unresolved. The V gene's germline CDR1 is LGHDT and CDR2 YNNKEL (reference sequence). V lost 0 bases and J lost 1, with 18 bases in between. The CDR3 has 18 amino acids. The chain's CDR3 is CASSQEIMGIGRNTEAFF. CDR3 coding DNA: TGTGCCAGCAGCCAAGAGATAATGGGGATAGGGAGGAACACTGAAGCTTTCTTT.

The chain combines TRBV28 with TRBJ1-4; the match to TRBD1 covers 8 bases. CDR1 is MDHEN and CDR2 is SYDVKM in the germline V gene. Germline trimming cut 6 bases from V and 0 bases from J; bases unmatched to any gene: 12. The CDR3 spans 18 residues. CDR3 residues: CASSSGQGQVATNEKLFF. The CDR3 DNA reads TGTGCCAGCAGCTCAGGACAGGGTCAAGTTGCAACTAATGAAAAACTGTTTTTT.

This clone was seen just once. This chain joins TRBV4-2 and TRBJ1-1; D call uncertain. This CDR3 has 13 residues. CDR1 is LGHNA and CDR2 is YNFKEQ in the germline V gene. The V end lost 1 base, the J end lost 1 base, and 4 bases lay between the germline ends. The CDR3 region is CASSQVGNTEAFF. CDR3 bases: TGTGCCAGCAGCCAAGTCGGGAACACTGAAGCTTTCTTT.

This clone was observed once. This chain uses TRBV7-6 with TRBJ1-1; possible D gene TRBD1, 6 bases. The CDR3 spans 14 residues. Germline assignment: CDR1 SGHVS and CDR2 FNYEAQ. Trimming stripped 5 bases from V and 0 bases from J, with 10 bases between. CDR3 sequence: CASSLTGMNTEAFF. The CDR3 DNA is TGTGCCAGCAGCCTGACAGGTATGAACACTGAAGCTTTCTTT.

The J gene is TRBJ1-3, the V gene TRBV7-2; TRBD1 matches 7 bases. The CDR3 spans 17 residues. J was trimmed by 0 bases and V by 5 bases; bases with no gene match: 10. Germline values: CDR1 SGHTA, CDR2 FQGNSA. CDR3 region: CASSPRTGPISGNTIYF. DNA of the CDR3: TGTGCCAGCAGCCCACGGACAGGCCCAATCTCTGGAAACACCATATATTTT.

The chain employs TRBV11-2 and TRBJ2-1; 14 bases agree with TRBD2. The CDR3 covers 17 residues. J lost 7 bases, V lost 4 bases, and 9 bases had no gene match. Looked up from germline, CDR1 is SGHAT and CDR2 is FQNNGV. CDR3 region: CASSSAAGLAGGNEQFF. Written as DNA, the CDR3 is TGTGCCAGCAGCTCGGCTGCCGGACTAGCGGGGGGTAATGAGCAGTTCTTC.

This clone was seen just once. J is TRBJ2-3 and V is TRBV5-6, with TRBD2 identical over 10 bases. Germline V gives CDR1 SGHDT, CDR2 YYEEEE. The V segment lost 0 bases and the J segment 2 bases; nucleotides outside the gene matches: 6. The CDR3 extends over 17 amino acids. The DNA of the CDR3 is TGTGCCAGCAGCTTGGGTATTAGCGGGGGGTACACAGATACGCAGTATTTT. Translated, it gives CASSLGISGGYTDTQYF. The full variable domain, in which reference TRBV5-6 and TRBJ2-3 provide the parts outside the CDR3, is DAGVTQSPTHLIKTRGQQVTLRCSPKSGHDTVSWYQQALGQGPQFIFQYYEEEERQRGNFPDRFSGHQFPNYSSELNVNALLLGDSALYLCASSLGISGGYTDTQYFGPGTRLTVL.

V is TRBV5-1 and J is TRBJ1-2; 8 bases match TRBD1. CDR1 is SGHRS and CDR2 is YFSETQ in the germline V gene. Trimming removed 2 bases from V and 4 bases from J; junction bases left unmatched: 7. The CDR3 runs 15 residues. The CDR3 DNA follows: TGCGCCAGCAGCTTTTGGACAGGGCCGGGCTATGGCTACACCTTC. Translating it yields CASSFWTGPGYGYTF.

The V call is TRBV6-2 or TRBV6-3, the J call TRBJ1-4, with D unresolved. With 0 bases removed from V and 7 bases from J, the gap between germline ends came to 12 bases. CDR1 is MNHEY, CDR2 SVGEGT, per germline. This CDR3 has 15 amino acids. The chain's CDR3 is CASSYSIGVVEKLFF. CDR3 in DNA: TGTGCCAGCAGTTACTCGATAGGAGTCGTTGAAAAACTGTTTTTT.

V and J are TRBV27 and TRBJ2-1, with TRBD2 identical over 15 bases. Trimming took 6 bases from V and 7 from J; bases not matched to a gene: 13. Germline CDR1 and CDR2: MNHEY and SMNVEV (reference sequence). CDR3 length: 18 amino acids. The CDR3 loop reads CASRTGGAGTSGGNEQFF. CDR3 coding DNA: TGTGCCAGCAGGACAGGGGGCGCTGGGACTAGCGGGGGGAATGAGCAGTTCTTC.

On this clone: The identical CDR3 is also encoded by other nucleotide sequences in the sample. This sequence joins TRBV28 and TRBJ1-2, with D perhaps TRBD1 (6 bases). Trimming left V 4 bases short and J 5 bases short, with 11 bases between. Looked up from germline, CDR1 is MDHEN and CDR2 is SYDVKM. CDR3 size: 13 residues. CDR3 loop: CASSSDRTYGYTF. CDR3 nucleotide sequence: TGTGCCAGCAGTTCCGACAGGACATATGGCTACACCTTC.